This T cell receptor (beta chain) was retrieved from a study of response to subunit inactivated influenza vaccine (dated by TCRdb to the late 2010s). Study-level background: The study used deep quantitative T cell receptor repertoire profiling to track responses to a trivalent subunit inactivated influenza vaccine.

Library preparation employed RT-PCR. The sequencer listed for this sample is Illumina HiSeq 2500. The raw public reads went through TCRdb reprocessing: fastp at Q25, MiXCR clone calling, in-frame beta chains kept. Each CDR3 protein appears once, grouped with its most common genes and DNA. Within this sample are fewer than 600,000 distinct CDR3 sequences, with about 7.2% of them counted one time only. The top ten clones comprise around 13% of the sample. This clonotype was counted many times. This clone's antigen is unknown. No much larger clone is present one base from it, and per-base qualities are unavailable. As encoded in the germline V gene, CDR1 is SGHRS while CDR2 is YFSETQ. From cysteine to phenylalanine, the CDR3 is 15 amino acids long. Only CDR3 DNA is held: 45 bases, read in frame from base 1. Trimming takes 3 bases from V and 4 bases from J, and the germline ends sit 16 bases apart. The research as a whole found: The authors proposed that each seasonal influenza vaccination may bring in only a limited number of new T cells.

Sequenced material: PBMCs from blood, taken about 23 months after vaccination. This TCR was sampled from a man aged 45 to 75 who received an inactivated influenza vaccine. Donor details come from another sample of the same person, matched by shared clones. The rearranged segments are TRBV5-1 and TRBJ2-5; D gene: possibly TRBD2, on 6 matching bases. The CDR3 in this case is CASSSGVGGRETQYF. In nucleotides, the sequence is TGCGCCAGCAGCTCCGGCGTGGGGGGACGAGAGACCCAGTACTTC. The CDR3 plus the reference TRBV5-1 and TRBJ2-5 genes for the other parts give the full variable domain: KAGVTQTPRYLIKTRGQQVTLSCSPISGHRSVSWYQQTPGQGLQFLFEYFSETQRNKGNFPGRFSGRQFSNSRSEMNVSTLELGDSALYLCASSSGVGGRETQYFGPGTRLLVL.